This T cell receptor beta chain appears in the sequencing data of a study of T cell repertoires in cytomegalovirus infection. Study at large: Public TCR beta signatures provided an indication of both CMV infection and a matching HLA type. Study conclusions and caveats: There were carriers of CMV plus the relevant HLA, and cumulative public TCR beta family frequency identified them. Predominance within the ex vivo response was attributable to HLA-C-restricted CMV-specific TCR beta clonotypes.

Per germline, CDR1 DFQATT and CDR2 SNEGSKA (reference sequence). V lost 3 bases and J lost 1; bases outside the gene matches: 4. CDR3 length: 14 residues. This clonotype was seen more than once but under ten times. Its antigen is not known. TCRdb fed the reads into MiXCR, producing one record per CDR3 protein. Altogether approximately 250,000 distinct CDR3 sequences are present, approximately 24% being singletons, with the ten largest covering 15% to 20%. This receptor was taken from a human donor in good health (CMV status not recorded). Some clones in this sample may be carry-over from other donors' samples. Sequencing was done on a sample of CD8+ T cells from PBMCs. J is TRBJ2-7 and V is TRBV20-1; 9 positions agree with TRBD2. In nucleotides, the CDR3 is TGCAGTGCTAGTGCGGGGGGGCAGTCCTACGAGCAGTACTTC. Translated, it gives CSASAGGQSYEQYF.